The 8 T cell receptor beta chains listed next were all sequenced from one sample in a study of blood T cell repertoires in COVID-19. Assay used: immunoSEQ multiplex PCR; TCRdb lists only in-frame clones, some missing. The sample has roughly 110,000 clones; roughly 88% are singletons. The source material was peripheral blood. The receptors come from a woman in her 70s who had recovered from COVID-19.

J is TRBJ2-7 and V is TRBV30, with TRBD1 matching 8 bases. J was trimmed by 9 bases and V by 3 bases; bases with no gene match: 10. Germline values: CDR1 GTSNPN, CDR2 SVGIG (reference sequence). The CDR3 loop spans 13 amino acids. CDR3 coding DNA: TGTGCCTGGAGGAGGACAGGGTTGGGTTGGCAGTACTTC. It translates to CAWRRTGLGWQYF. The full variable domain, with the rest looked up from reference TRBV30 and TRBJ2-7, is SQTIHQWPATLVQPVGSPLSLECTVEGTSNPNLYWYRQAAGRGLQLLFYSVGIGQISSEVPQNLSASRPQDRQFILSSKKLLLSDSGFYLCAWRRTGLGWQYFGPGTRLTVT.

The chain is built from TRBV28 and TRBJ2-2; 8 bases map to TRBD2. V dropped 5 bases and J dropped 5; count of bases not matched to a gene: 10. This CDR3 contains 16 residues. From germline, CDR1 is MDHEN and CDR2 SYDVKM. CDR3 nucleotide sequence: TGTGCCAGCAGTCCCTGGGGTAGCGGGATAACCGGGGAGCTGTTTTTT. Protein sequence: CASSPWGSGITGELFF.

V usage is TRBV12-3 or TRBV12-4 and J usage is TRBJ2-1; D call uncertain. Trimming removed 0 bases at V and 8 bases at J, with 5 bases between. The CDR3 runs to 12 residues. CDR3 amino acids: CASSLAPDEQFF. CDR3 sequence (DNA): TGTGCCAGCAGTTTAGCGCCGGATGAGCAGTTCTTC.

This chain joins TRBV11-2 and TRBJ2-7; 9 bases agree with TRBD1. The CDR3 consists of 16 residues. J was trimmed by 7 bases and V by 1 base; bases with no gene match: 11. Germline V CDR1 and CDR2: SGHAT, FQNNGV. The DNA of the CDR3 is TGTGCCAGCAGCTTAGTTCGCGGACAGGGGATCGGGGAGCAGTACTTC. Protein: CASSLVRGQGIGEQYF.

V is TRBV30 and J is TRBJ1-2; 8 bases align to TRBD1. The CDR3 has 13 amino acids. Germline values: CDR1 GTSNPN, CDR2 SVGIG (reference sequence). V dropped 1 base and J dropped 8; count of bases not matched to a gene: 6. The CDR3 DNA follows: TGTGCCTGGAGTGAGGACAGGGTCGGCGGCTACACCTTC. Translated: CAWSEDRVGGYTF.

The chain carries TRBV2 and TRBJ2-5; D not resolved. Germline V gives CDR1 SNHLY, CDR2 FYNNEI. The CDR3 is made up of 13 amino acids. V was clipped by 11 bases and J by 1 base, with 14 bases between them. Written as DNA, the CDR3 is TGTGCCTCTAGGTCGGCTACCCAAGAGACCCAGTACTTC. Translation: CASRSATQETQYF. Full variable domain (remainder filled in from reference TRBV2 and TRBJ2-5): EPEVTQTPSHQVTQMGQEVILRCVPISNHLYFYWYRQILGQKVEFLVSFYNNEISEKSEIFDDQFSVERPDGSNFTLKIRSTKLEDSAMYFCASRSATQETQYFGPGTRLLVL.

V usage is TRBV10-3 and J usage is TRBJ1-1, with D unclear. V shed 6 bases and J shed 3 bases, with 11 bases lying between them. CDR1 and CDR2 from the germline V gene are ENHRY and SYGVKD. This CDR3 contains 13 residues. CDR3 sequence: CAIRYYRDTEAFF. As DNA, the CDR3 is TGTGCCATCAGATACTACCGGGACACTGAAGCTTTCTTT.

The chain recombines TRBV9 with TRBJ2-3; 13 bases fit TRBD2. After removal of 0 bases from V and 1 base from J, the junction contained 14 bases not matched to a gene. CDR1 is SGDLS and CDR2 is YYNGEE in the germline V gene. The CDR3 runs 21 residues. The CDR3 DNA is TGTGCCAGCAGCGTAGCTAGTCGGACTAGCGGGAGCATGGGCGGCACAGATACGCAGTATTTT. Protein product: CASSVASRTSGSMGGTDTQYF.